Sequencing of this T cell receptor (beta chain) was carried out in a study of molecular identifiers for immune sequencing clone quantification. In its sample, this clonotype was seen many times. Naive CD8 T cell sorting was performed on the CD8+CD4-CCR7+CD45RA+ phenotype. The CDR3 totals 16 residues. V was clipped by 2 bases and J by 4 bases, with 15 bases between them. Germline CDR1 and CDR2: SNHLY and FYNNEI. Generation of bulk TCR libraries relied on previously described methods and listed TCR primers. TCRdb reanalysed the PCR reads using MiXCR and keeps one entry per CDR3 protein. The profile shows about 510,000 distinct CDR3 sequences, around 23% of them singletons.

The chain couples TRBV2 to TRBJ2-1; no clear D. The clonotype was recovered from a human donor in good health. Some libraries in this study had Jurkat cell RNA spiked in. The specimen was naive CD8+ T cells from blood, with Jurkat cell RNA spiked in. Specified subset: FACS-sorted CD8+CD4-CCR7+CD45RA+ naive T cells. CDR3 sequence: CASSEFQWQNYNEQFF. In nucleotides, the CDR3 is TGTGCCAGCAGTGAATTTCAGTGGCAGAATTACAATGAGCAGTTCTTC.